The 24 T cell receptor beta chains in this list originate from one sample, sequenced in a study of molecular identifiers for immune sequencing clone quantification. TCRdb ran MiXCR on the PCR reads and lists one entry per CDR3 protein. The sample has roughly 10,000 distinct CDR3 sequences; approximately 19% are singletons. The sequenced sample was naive CD8+ T cells from blood, with Jurkat cell RNA spiked in. Regarding subset: FACS-sorted CD8+CD4-CCR7+CD45RA+ naive T cells. These receptors all stem from a human donor in good health. Some libraries in this study had Jurkat cell RNA spiked in.

V is TRBV19 and J is TRBJ2-2, with D unresolved. In germline, CDR1 is LNHDA, CDR2 SQIVND (reference sequence). Trimming removed 8 bases at V and 4 bases at J, with 11 bases between. This CDR3 has 13 residues. CDR3 in amino acids: CASGNRGTGELFF. The DNA of the CDR3 is TGTGCCAGTGGTAACAGAGGCACCGGGGAGCTGTTTTTT.

This clonotype is medium-sized within its sample. The chain joins TRBV27 to TRBJ2-2, with 8 bases that match TRBD2. Germline values: CDR1 MNHEY, CDR2 SMNVEV (reference sequence). Trimming cost V 7 bases and J 3 bases; bases outside gene matches: 7. CDR3 size: 15 residues. This CDR3 is CASNTIAGYTGELFF. The CDR3 region has the DNA TGTGCCAGCAATACTATAGCGGGATACACCGGGGAGCTGTTTTTT.

By sample share, this clonotype is medium-sized. This rearrangement joins TRBV13 to TRBJ2-7; 8 nucleotides line up with TRBD2. Per the germline V gene, CDR1 is PRHDT and CDR2 is FYEKMQ (reference sequence). Trimming removed 10 bases from V and 5 bases from J; junction bases left unmatched: 13. CDR3 length: 14 amino acids. The CDR3 DNA reads TGTGCCACCTCGCGGAGCGGGAGCCTCCACGAGCAGTACTTC. This translates into CATSRSGSLHEQYF.

This clonotype is categorized as medium-sized (0.01 to 0.1%). The genes are TRBV4-1 and TRBJ1-2; 8 bases fit TRBD1. In germline, CDR1 is MGHRA, CDR2 YSYEKL. Trimming at V came to 0 bases and at J to 4 bases, leaving 4 bases not matched to a gene. The CDR3 runs 15 residues. The CDR3 sequence: CASSQDEGQAYGYTF. The CDR3 region has the DNA TGCGCCAGCAGCCAAGATGAGGGACAGGCCTATGGCTACACCTTC.

This clonotype is deemed medium-sized. V is TRBV12-3 or TRBV12-4 and J is TRBJ2-5; D may be TRBD1 or TRBD2 (5 bases each). This CDR3 has 14 amino acids. V lost 5 bases and J 5 bases, leaving 15 bases between the germline ends. CDR3 nucleotides: TGTGCCAGCAGTCCCCCCGAGGGGCGCGAGACCCAGTACTTC. Protein product: CASSPPEGRETQYF.

By share of the sample, this clonotype is medium-sized. The V and J genes are TRBV4-1 and TRBJ2-7; the D is unclear. Germline-derived CDR1 and CDR2 are MGHRA and YSYEKL. V lost 5 bases, J lost 3 bases, and 14 bases lay in between. The length of the CDR3 is 14 residues. CDR3 bases: TGCGCCAGCAGCGACCCGGCAGGCTACTACGAGCAGTACTTC. Encoded protein: CASSDPAGYYEQYF.

The chain joins TRBV5-1 to TRBJ2-1, with 9 positions matching TRBD2. The CDR3 length is 14 residues. The V segment lost 3 bases and the J segment 8 bases; nucleotides outside the gene matches: 6. Germline CDR1 SGHRS, CDR2 YFSETQ. The CDR3 reads CASSSGLAGDEQFF. The DNA of the CDR3 is TGCGCCAGCAGCTCGGGACTAGCCGGCGATGAGCAGTTCTTC.

This clonotype counts as medium-sized (0.01 to 0.1%). The rearrangement links TRBV14 to TRBJ2-3, with D unresolved. Trimming removed 6 bases from V and 4 bases from J, with 23 bases in between. The CDR3 contains 17 residues. CDR1 and CDR2 from the germline V gene are SGHDN and FVKESK. The CDR3: CASSPDYEADRSDTQYF. CDR3 DNA: TGTGCCAGCAGTCCCGATTATGAGGCGGATCGATCAGATACGCAGTATTTT.

This clonotype is deemed medium-sized. This sequence joins TRBV7-2 and TRBJ2-7, with 9 bases that match TRBD2. Losses at the gene ends were 5 bases for V and 4 bases for J; bases not matched to a gene: 9. Looked up from germline, CDR1 is SGHTA and CDR2 is FQGNSA. The CDR3 sequence is 15 residues long. CDR3 in DNA: TGTGCCAGCAGCCTTACGCCTAGCGGGACGTACGAGCAGTACTTC. As protein: CASSLTPSGTYEQYF. The variable domain in full, with the rest retrieved from reference TRBV7-2 and TRBJ2-7, is GAGVSQSPSNKVTEKGKDVELRCDPISGHTALYWYRQSLGQGLEFLIYFQGNSAPDKSGLPSDRFSAERTGGSVSTLTIQRTQQEDSAVYLCASSLTPSGTYEQYFGPGTRLTVT.

This clonotype has a count of ten or more. The chain joins TRBV5-1 to TRBJ1-1; 9 nucleotides match TRBD1. This CDR3 has 15 residues. V dropped 4 bases and J dropped 4; count of bases not matched to a gene: 8. Germline lookup yields CDR1 SGHRS and CDR2 YFSETQ. The CDR3 sequence: CASSGRQGVGTEAFF. The CDR3 DNA is TGCGCCAGCAGCGGTCGACAGGGGGTCGGCACTGAAGCTTTCTTT.

This clonotype is labeled as medium-sized. J is TRBJ2-3 and V is TRBV11-3, with TRBD1 matching over 8 bases. The CDR3 has 15 amino acids. Germline V lookup: CDR1 SGHNT, CDR2 YENEEA. With V trimmed by 5 bases and J by 4 bases, 8 bases remained unmatched. The CDR3 nucleotides are TGTGCCAGCAGCGCTCGGACAGGGTCATCAGATACGCAGTATTTT. It encodes CASSARTGSSDTQYF.

This clonotype is deemed medium-sized (0.01 to 0.1%). The chain has TRBV11-2 and TRBJ2-7; D is uncertain. The CDR3 extends over 14 amino acids. Germline values: CDR1 SGHAT, CDR2 FQNNGV. The V end lost 1 base, the J end lost 0 bases, and 7 bases lay between the germline ends. CDR3 in amino acids: CASSLGVGSYEQYF. The CDR3 DNA sequence: TGTGCCAGCAGCTTAGGTGTGGGCTCCTACGAGCAGTACTTC.

This clonotype is classed as medium-sized. V is TRBV2 and J is TRBJ2-3; the D gene is possibly TRBD1 (5 bases). Trimming stripped 7 bases from V and 0 bases from J, with 8 bases between. CDR3 length: 13 residues. Germline V gene lookup returns CDR1 SNHLY and CDR2 FYNNEI. The CDR3 DNA sequence: TGTGCCAGCATAGGGGTTAGCACAGATACGCAGTATTTT. Amino acid sequence: CASIGVSTDTQYF.

This chain's CDR3 is CASSSIGYNPQETQYF. The CDR3, as DNA: TGTGCCAGCAGTTCGATTGGTTATAACCCTCAAGAGACCCAGTACTTC. The chain has TRBV28 and TRBJ2-5; D uncertain. The germline V and J ends were trimmed by 4 bases and 2 bases, with 17 bases remaining between them. Germline-derived CDR1 and CDR2 are MDHEN and SYDVKM. The CDR3 has 16 residues.

At least ten counts were recorded for this clonotype. V usage is TRBV30 and J usage is TRBJ1-1; D is possibly TRBD1 (5 bases). The length of the CDR3 is 13 residues. Germline-derived CDR1 and CDR2 are GTSNPN and SVGIG (reference sequence). V gave up 1 base and J gave up 7 bases, with 13 bases separating them. CDR3 sequence reads: CAWSGGGVNEAFF. The CDR3 region has the DNA TGTGCCTGGAGTGGGGGAGGGGTTAATGAAGCTTTCTTT.

By frequency in the sample, this clonotype is medium-sized (0.01 to 0.1%). The CDR3 region has the DNA TGCAGTGCTAGAACCCCCCTTACCTACGAGCAGTACTTC. It encodes CSARTPLTYEQYF. The chain combines TRBV20-1 with TRBJ2-7; D ambiguous. The CDR3 consists of 13 residues. Trimming removed 2 bases from V and 2 bases from J, with 10 bases in between. Germline assignment: CDR1 DFQATT and CDR2 SNEGSKA (reference sequence).

Ten or more counts support this clonotype. This chain connects TRBV7-6 to TRBJ2-2; D is unclear. The CDR3 loop spans 15 amino acids. The V gene lost 1 base and the J gene lost 1 base, with 7 bases spanning the gap. Germline CDR1 and CDR2: SGHVS and FNYEAQ. The CDR3 DNA sequence: TGTGCCAGCAGCTTAGGGCCCGGGAACACCGGGGAGCTGTTTTTT. Its translation is CASSLGPGNTGELFF.

In its sample, this clonotype is medium-sized. The chain joins TRBV4-3 to TRBJ2-3, with TRBD2 identical over 13 bases. This CDR3 region has 18 residues. J gave up 3 bases and V 0 bases, and 6 bases lay outside the gene matches. The germline CDR1 and CDR2 sequences are LGHNA and YSLEER. CDR3 residues: CASSQETLLAGGTDTQYF. The CDR3 nucleotides read TGCGCCAGCAGCCAAGAAACTCTACTAGCGGGAGGGACAGATACGCAGTATTTT.

By frequency in the sample, this clonotype is medium-sized. The chain employs TRBV12-3 or TRBV12-4 and TRBJ2-3; D is uncertain. Trimming pared 2 bases from V and 0 bases from J, leaving 9 bases between. The CDR3 totals 15 residues. The CDR3 protein is CASSLLGVSTDTQYF. CDR3 nucleotide sequence: TGTGCCAGCAGTTTACTCGGAGTGAGCACAGATACGCAGTATTTT.

This clonotype is labeled medium-sized. This chain joins TRBV25-1 and TRBJ2-5, with a weak D call TRBD1 (6 bases). Germline V CDR1 and CDR2: MGHDK, SYGVNS. Trimming stripped 7 bases from V and 4 bases from J, with 13 bases between. CDR3 length: 13 residues. The CDR3 loop is CASTNDRRETQYF. In nucleotides, the CDR3 is TGTGCCAGCACCAACGACAGGCGAGAGACCCAGTACTTC.

This clonotype was seen ten or more times. The rearrangement links TRBV14 to TRBJ2-7; D possibly corresponds to TRBD2 (6 bases). Trimming pared 1 base from V and 3 bases from J, leaving 10 bases between. The CDR3 length is 14 residues. Germline loops: CDR1 SGHDN, CDR2 FVKESK. CDR3: CASSQVETSYEQYF. For the CDR3, the DNA is TGTGCCAGCAGCCAAGTAGAGACTAGCTACGAGCAGTACTTC.

By sample fraction, this clonotype is medium-sized. V usage is TRBV29-1 and J usage is TRBJ2-3; 11 bases are shared with TRBD2. With 6 bases clipped from V and 2 bases from J, the junction kept 19 bases outside the gene matches. From germline, CDR1 is SQVTM and CDR2 ANQGSEA. This CDR3 is 19 amino acids long. The CDR3 spells CSVAGQWVTSGNYTDTQYF. CDR3 coding DNA: TGCAGCGTCGCCGGACAGTGGGTGACTAGCGGGAATTACACAGATACGCAGTATTTT.

By sample share, this clonotype is medium-sized. The V call is TRBV12-3 or TRBV12-4, the J call TRBJ2-5; 7 positions match TRBD1. Unmatched junction bases numbered 6, after V lost 4 bases and J lost 1 base. The CDR3 loop spans 15 amino acids. The CDR3 DNA sequence: TGTGCCAGCAGTTCCTCAGGGACAGCCCAAGAGACCCAGTACTTC. Encoded protein: CASSSSGTAQETQYF.

This clonotype was recorded many times. This chain joins TRBV28 and TRBJ2-5; a possible D gene is TRBD2 (5 bases). V was cut by 4 bases and J by 7 bases, with 19 bases left in between. CDR3 length: 15 amino acids. The germline gives CDR1 MDHEN, CDR2 SYDVKM. Written as DNA, the CDR3 is TGTGCCAGCAGTTCGGGCCACAGCGGTAGAGGGACCCAGTACTTC. Translated: CASSSGHSGRGTQYF.